The source of this T cell receptor (beta chain) is a study of low-dose radiotherapy and immunotherapy resistance in tumors. Background on the study: A dose of 0.5 Gy per fraction was delivered to Cohort 1 every 2 weeks, for a total of 6.5 Gy. Dosing for Cohort 2 consisted of 1 Gy per fraction every two weeks, reaching a total of 13 Gy over 26 weeks.

The CDR3 sequence is 14 residues long. Per the germline V gene, CDR1 is SGHRS and CDR2 is YFSETQ. The J segment lost 5 bases and the V segment lost 2 bases, leaving 5 bases of the junction unmatched. Time point reported: after trial treatment. Treatment reported: LDRT plus nivolumab, ipilimumab, low-dose cyclophosphamide and aspirin (RACIN trial). Along with nivolumab and ipilimumab, donors received aspirin, low-dose cyclophosphamide and low-dose radiotherapy. Inclusion covered patients whose advanced solid tumors lacked tumor-infiltrating lymphocytes. TRAV- and TRBV-specific primers were used for first-strand cDNA, which covered alpha and beta chains. It was with a constant-region primer and a V-primer adapter that TCRs were amplified over 20 PCR cycles. TCRdb fed the reads into MiXCR, producing one record per CDR3 protein. The sample has tens of thousands of distinct CDR3 sequences; less than 25% are singletons.

V gene TRBV5-1 combines with J gene TRBJ2-5; 8 nucleotides match TRBD2. The sequence derives from a female donor with ovarian cancer. The material was PBMCs, obtained after low-dose radiotherapy plus immunotherapy. CDR3 sequence reads: CASSFGGGGETQYF. The DNA for the CDR3 is TGCGCCAGCAGCTTCGGCGGCGGGGGGGAGACCCAGTACTTC. Full variable domain (rest looked up from reference TRBV5-1 and TRBJ2-5): KAGVTQTPRYLIKTRGQQVTLSCSPISGHRSVSWYQQTPGQGLQFLFEYFSETQRNKGNFPGRFSGRQFSNSRSEMNVSTLELGDSALYLCASSFGGGGETQYFGPGTRLLVL.